A selection of T cell receptor beta chains follows, all from one sample in a study of a mutant IDH1 vaccine in newly diagnosed glioma. These receptors have no identified antigens. TCRdb keeps only in-frame clones here, not all; method: immunoSEQ multiplex PCR. Among about 65,000 clones listed, 70% to 90% were seen once. The sequenced sample was PBMCs, obtained from a glioma patient whose treatment included an IDH1 peptide vaccine. The receptors were gathered from a man aged 25 to 45 with glioma. The CDR3 runs from the conserved cysteine through the conserved F or W. The D gene is left open where the match is weak. Expanded clones are given a class, and other clones once, few, many or no size at all.

v_gene	abundance	d_gene	j_gene	len	CDR3aa	CDR3nt
TRBV7-9	NA	TRBD2	TRBJ2-7	15	CASSSTSGGRYEQYF	TGTGCCAGCAGCTCCACTAGCGGGGGGCGATACGAGCAGTACTTC
TRBV5-1	NA	NA	TRBJ1-1	13	CASSFMEGTEAFF	TGCGCCAGCAGCTTCATGGAAGGAACTGAAGCTTTCTTT
TRBV2	once	NA	TRBJ1-2	13	CASSVYRDYGYTF	TGTGCCAGCAGTGTGTATCGGGACTATGGCTACACCTTC
TRBV2	NA	TRBD2	TRBJ2-5	16	CASFGGLARPQETQYF	TGTGCCAGCTTCGGGGGACTAGCGCGACCTCAAGAGACCCAGTACTTC
TRBV5-6	once	TRBD1	TRBJ2-6	18	CASSLVVTGGAGANVLTF	TGTGCCAGCAGCTTGGTAGTGACAGGGGGCGCTGGGGCCAACGTCCTGACTTTC
TRBV2	NA	TRBD1	TRBJ2-2	16	CASSLMTGPRTGELFF	TGTGCCAGCAGTCTTATGACAGGGCCGCGCACCGGGGAGCTGTTTTTT
TRBV7-2	NA	NA	TRBJ2-4	17	CASSGPDKLLAKNIQYF	TGTGCCAGCAGCGGGCCAGACAAGCTACTAGCCAAAAACATTCAGTACTTC
TRBV9	NA	NA	TRBJ2-4	15	CASSVGRGEPNIQYF	TGTGCCAGCAGCGTAGGCAGAGGGGAACCAAACATTCAGTACTTC
TRBV7-9	NA	TRBD1	TRBJ1-2	15	CASSLDLTGSDGYTF	TGTGCCAGCAGCTTAGATTTGACAGGGTCGGATGGCTACACCTTC
TRBV5-4	NA	NA	TRBJ1-2	12	CASSLQAGGYTF	TGTGCCAGCAGCTTACAGGCGGGTGGCTACACCTTC